This paragraph reports one T cell receptor beta chain. Its cognate antigen is unknown. The template was RNA from unsorted bulk tissue. More than 3 cm separated this lung sample from the edge of the tumor. Chemotherapy-naive patients with new lung cancer underwent thoracic surgery in China, August–late 2014. The entry originates in a study of tumor and adjacent non-tumor tissue in lung cancer. Study-level information: Patients comprised 12 adenocarcinoma, 2 squamous cell carcinoma and 1 small cell lung cancer. The study, taken as a whole, reports: In normal lung, the top 100 clones were significantly more dominant than in tumor. Significantly higher TCR diversity was found in tumor than normal lung.

This CDR3 comprises 13 residues. V shed 7 bases and J shed 1 base, with 11 bases lying between them. Germline CDR1 is MDHEN and CDR2 is SYDVKM. A modified ARM-PCR protocol with three rounds of nested PCR amplified TCRbeta. From the multiplex PCR reads, TCRdb called clonotypes with MiXCR, one entry per CDR3 protein. The table lists 43,000 or so distinct CDR3 sequences, roughly 60% of them singletons. Sequenced sample: distant non-tumor lung tissue. The chain recombines TRBV28 with TRBJ2-7, with D tentatively TRBD1 (5 bases). The sequence derives from a man aged 50-60 years with non-small cell lung cancer. The CDR3 spells CASTGFESYEQYF. Here the CDR3 DNA reads TGTGCCAGCACAGGGTTTGAGTCCTACGAGCAGTACTTC. The whole variable domain, remainder taken from reference TRBV28 and TRBJ2-7, is DVKVTQSSRYLVKRTGEKVFLECVQDMDHENMFWYRQDPGLGLRLIYFSYDVKMKEKGDIPEGYSVSREKKERFSLILESASTNQTSMYLCASTGFESYEQYFGPGTRLTVT.